This is a list of T cell receptor beta chains from one sample in a study of breast tumors, draining lymph nodes, adjacent tissues. From the multiplex PCR reads, TCRdb called clonotypes with MiXCR, one entry per CDR3 protein. The profile shows 180,000 or so distinct CDR3 sequences, about 30% of them singletons. The sample taken for sequencing was axillary lymph node tissue. These receptors came from a female donor with breast cancer. Some clones in this sample may be carry-over from other donors' samples. CDR3s include the opening cysteine and the closing phenylalanine or tryptophan. The order of the fields is clone size, V gene, J gene, CDR3 protein. Size is stated for part of the rows, as once, few or many counts, or as a class when the clone is expanded.

NA	TRBV24-1	TRBJ1-6	CATSDPLHF
NA	TRBV20-1	TRBJ2-3	CSASGSADTQYF
NA	TRBV20-1	TRBJ1-2	CSFGGDYGYTF
many	TRBV30	TRBJ2-5	CAWKGGGETQYF
many	TRBV9	TRBJ1-4	CASSPGTNPYEKLFF
NA	TRBV10-3	TRBJ2-2	CAIRGLVNTGELFF
NA	TRBV29-1	TRBJ1-1	CSVEVGLNTEAFF
many	TRBV7-9	TRBJ2-3	CASSHPGTDTQYF
many	TRBV27	TRBJ2-3	CASSLGLAGYTDTQYF
few	TRBV6-1	TRBJ2-1	CASSEAHQAPLIF